This TCR beta chain originates from a study of cytomegalovirus exposure and HLA in healthy donors. The study ran its PCR with 60 Vbeta and 13 Jbeta primers. TCRdb keeps only in-frame clones here, not all; method: immunoSEQ multiplex PCR. The data contain roughly 60,000 clones, 75% to 85% of them singletons. Material: PBMCs. The TCR originated in a man aged 25-45 years in good health and CMV-seronegative.

The DNA of the CDR3 is TGTGCCAGCCCCGAGTCGTCGAACACTGAAGCTTTCTTT. Its translation is CASPESSNTEAFF. The chain joins TRBV6-5 to TRBJ1-1; no reliable D call. Germline V gene sequence: CDR1 MNHEY, CDR2 SVGAGI. CDR3 length equals 13 residues. Trimming cost V 8 bases and J 1 base, with 11 bases left between them.